The sequence of this TCR beta chain was determined in a study of T cell responses to AZD1222 COVID-19 vaccine (dated by TCRdb to the early 2020s). About the investigation overall: AZD1222 recipients whose second dose came at about 4 weeks and those whose second dose came at about 12 weeks were combined into one group, since spike-specific TCR depth and breadth did not differ between the two schedules. TCR sequencing was performed for 230 to 250 trial participants, of whom about 200 were given two doses of AZD1222 and around 26 were given two doses of MenACWY control vaccine. Enrollment into the trials was organized by age into subgroups of 18-55, 56-69 and 70-plus years, and those subgroups contained about 160, 30 and 59 TCR-sequenced participants, respectively. What the research found in general, with its limitations: Epitopes outside the regions mutated in the B.1.351 and B.1.1.7 variants were reportedly recognized by nearly half of the unique spike-specific TCRs. Conclusions about previously exposed vaccinees were limited because only six AZD1222 recipients were SARS-CoV-2 seropositive at baseline. The vaccine-associated CD4 TCRs covered the entire spike protein, and the dominant responses fell in regions 160-218 and 743-854. Spike-specific TCR breadth and depth rose significantly after two AZD1222 doses compared with day 0 and with MenACWY recipients. In the small 56-69-year group, the increase in depth fell short of significance, most likely because of low power. Because no day 14 peak-response samples were available, the repertoires could be characterized only after the peak T cell response. Participants were mostly white British and included more females than males, and it was suggested by the authors that clonal diversity may have been underestimated.

Trimming at the junction amounts to 6 bases on V and 7 bases on J, and the germline ends lie 6 bases apart. Its CDR3 holds 11 amino acids, cysteine through phenylalanine. Only the CDR3 DNA is retained, 33 bases long and in frame from the first base. Taken from the germline V gene, the CDR1 and CDR2 loops are MDHEN and SYDVKM. The CDR3 regions of human TCRbeta chains were analyzed by immunosequencing. On the authors' methods: Repertoire TCRs were matched against a reference library of SARS-CoV-2-specific TCRs generated with the MIRA antigen-specificity platform. Breadth meant the fraction of unique TCRs that were SARS-CoV-2-associated, whereas depth meant the fraction of total T cells that were SARS-CoV-2-associated. Using the MIRA data, every spike-specific TCR was mapped to the spike region that the TCR reacted to and assigned to either a CD4 or a CD8 class. Log10-transformed breadth and depth values were compared by one-way ANOVA with Sidak's multiple comparisons tests. This is the immuneACCESS table as TCRdb keeps it, with only in-frame sequences that have V and J called. A part of the clones is gone; compared with another copy, unresolved V genes explain less than half, and the rest is unexplained. The V and J calls and clone size were taken over from that table, and D and trimming were inferred from the DNA. The table for this sample lists 150,000 to 200,000 clones; 80% to 90% of them were counted only once. The top ten clones comprise approximately 6.9% of the sample.

In this sample, this clone turned up once. It has no known antigen specificity. No much larger clone is present one base from it, and per-base qualities are unavailable. The time point label corresponds to: baseline before first vaccination. Samples from vaccinated people were obtained from the UK trials COV001 and COV002, which included a single-blind randomized controlled phase 2/3 trial of AZD1222 (ChAdOx1 nCoV-19) in healthy adults. For TCRbeta chain sequencing, PBMC samples from trial participants were taken at day 0 and at day 28 after the second dose. The chain is made from TRBV28 and TRBJ1-4, with the D gene uncertain. Sequencing used peripheral blood, obtained on day 0 of AZD1222 vaccination. The receptor's source is an adult in good health. Read as DNA, the sequence is TGTGCCAGCAGGGTTTCTGAAAAACTGTTTTTT. Its translation reads: CASRVSEKLFF.